This record concerns one TCR beta chain sequence. Antigen: not known. These data are taken from a study of T cell responses to AZD1222 COVID-19 vaccine. Turning to the study itself: Pooling covered second doses at about 4 or about 12 weeks. Study-wide results and caveats: It was only six AZD1222 recipients who were seropositive at baseline.

J was trimmed by 6 bases and V by 5 bases; bases with no gene match: 10. Per germline, CDR1 SGHAT and CDR2 FQDESV (reference sequence). This CDR3 has 15 amino acids. Assay: immunoSEQ multiplex PCR; the TCRdb copy retains only in-frame clones and omits some. The sample holds about 130,000 clones; over 75% are singletons and the top ten take 6.9%. The sequenced sample was peripheral blood, obtained on day 0 of AZD1222 vaccination. The chain links TRBV11-1 to TRBJ2-5; 9 bases map to TRBD2. This receptor was identified in an adult in good health. The CDR3 region is CASSTLGGGEQTQYF. CDR3 in DNA: TGTGCCAGCAGCACCCTGGGCGGGGGGGAACAGACCCAGTACTTC. Combining the CDR3 with reference TRBV11-1 and TRBJ2-5 gives the whole variable domain EAEVAQSPRYKITEKSQAVAFWCDPISGHATLYWYRQILGQGPELLVQFQDESVVDDSQLPKDRFSAERLKGVDSTLKIQPAELGDSAMYLCASSTLGGGEQTQYFGPGTRLLVL.